The 11 T cell receptor beta chains below all came from one sample that was sequenced in a study of blood T cell repertoires in COVID-19. Clones were sequenced by immunoSEQ multiplex PCR, and TCRdb holds only the in-frame ones, with some missing. The repertoire holds over 250,000 clones, with approximately 85% as singletons. Input material: peripheral blood. These receptors were taken from a man aged 45-65 years with active or convalescent COVID-19.

This chain connects TRBV19 to TRBJ2-7, with 10 bases fitting TRBD2. Germline CDR1 LNHDA, CDR2 SQIVND (reference sequence). CDR3 length: 14 amino acids. After removal of 4 bases from V and 3 bases from J, the junction contained 3 bases not matched to a gene. This chain's CDR3 is CASSTSGRGYEQYF. For the CDR3, the DNA is TGTGCCAGTAGTACTAGCGGGAGAGGCTACGAGCAGTACTTC.

The chain joins TRBV28 to TRBJ1-1; the D gene is possibly TRBD1 (5 bases). Germline CDR1 reads MDHEN; CDR2 reads SYDVKM. The length of the CDR3 is 17 residues. V lost 8 bases to trimming and J lost 3 bases, with 25 bases between them. The DNA for the CDR3 is TGTGCCAGCCAGTTCCTTTTAACTGGGGCTACCGACACTGAAGCTTTCTTT. Amino acid sequence: CASQFLLTGATDTEAFF.

This chain links TRBV27 with TRBJ1-4, with D possibly being TRBD1 (5 bases). CDR1 is MNHEY and CDR2 is SMNVEV in the germline V gene (reference sequence). The CDR3 totals 17 residues. With 4 bases removed from V and 0 bases from J, the gap between germline ends came to 15 bases. CDR3 sequence reads: CASSSRQISSTNEKLFF. CDR3 in DNA: TGTGCCAGCAGTTCTCGACAGATAAGTTCAACTAATGAAAAACTGTTTTTT.

The CDR3 nucleotides read TGTGCCACCAGCAGAGAGCTAGGAGGTGGGGGCAATCAGCCCCAGCATTTT. Encoded protein: CATSRELGGGGNQPQHF. V gene TRBV15 combines with J gene TRBJ1-5, with no clear D. The germline V and J ends were trimmed by 0 bases and 2 bases, with 14 bases remaining between them. In germline, CDR1 is LNHNV, CDR2 YYDKDF (reference sequence). CDR3 size: 17 residues.

This sequence joins TRBV11-2 and TRBJ2-7, with 9 bases that match TRBD2. Trimming cost V 6 bases and J 0 bases; bases outside gene matches: 3. Looked up from germline, CDR1 is SGHAT and CDR2 is FQNNGV. CDR3 length: 14 amino acids. The DNA for the CDR3 is TGTGCCAGCAGGCTAGCGGGGACCTCCTACGAGCAGTACTTC. This codes for CASRLAGTSYEQYF.

The chain links TRBV6-4 to TRBJ1-2, with 10 bases matching TRBD1. The germline gives CDR1 MRHNA, CDR2 SNTAGT. With 5 bases clipped from V and 3 bases from J, the junction kept 6 bases outside the gene matches. The CDR3 consists of 15 residues. Written as DNA, the CDR3 is TGTGCCAGCAGTCCTCCCGGGACAGGGGACTATGGCTACACCTTC. It translates to CASSPPGTGDYGYTF.

V usage is TRBV7-9 and J usage is TRBJ2-7, with 7 bases fitting TRBD1. V was pared by 1 base and J by 1 base, with 4 bases of the junction left unmatched. The CDR3 runs 15 residues. Germline V gene sequence: CDR1 SEHNR, CDR2 FQNEAQ (reference sequence). The CDR3, as DNA: TGTGCCAGCAGCTTAGTAACAGGGGCTTCCTACGAGCAGTACTTC. Translating it yields CASSLVTGASYEQYF.

The chain combines TRBV11-2 with TRBJ2-1; 9 nucleotides line up with TRBD2. The CDR3 has 15 residues. The germline gives CDR1 SGHAT, CDR2 FQNNGV. Unmatched junction bases numbered 9, after V lost 5 bases and J lost 7 bases. CDR3 loop: CASSRTSASQNEQFF. The CDR3 bases are TGTGCCAGCAGCCGGACTAGCGCTAGTCAGAATGAGCAGTTCTTC.

The genes are TRBV2 and TRBJ1-1, with D possibly matching TRBD1 (6 bases). From germline, CDR1 is SNHLY and CDR2 FYNNEI. The V end lost 5 bases, the J end lost 1 base, and 8 bases lay between the germline ends. This CDR3 is built from 13 residues. CDR3 sequence (DNA): TGTGCCAGCAGTTGGACAGCGAACACTGAAGCTTTCTTT. Residues: CASSWTANTEAFF.

CDR3 bases: TGTGCCAGCATCCCGGGGCGGACCTTCGGCGGGGCAGATACGCAGTATTTT. This codes for CASIPGRTFGGADTQYF. This chain uses TRBV7-8 with TRBJ2-3, with D perhaps TRBD2 (6 bases). Germline-derived CDR1 and CDR2 are SGHVS and FQNEAQ. The CDR3 spans 17 residues. Trimming stripped 7 bases from V and 4 bases from J, with 24 bases between. Using reference TRBV7-8 and TRBJ2-3 for the parts outside the CDR3, the full variable domain is GAGVSQSPRYKVAKRGQDVALRCDPISGHVSLFWYQQALGQGPEFLTYFQNEAQLDKSGLPSDRFFAERPEGSVSTLKIQRTQQEDSAVYLCASIPGRTFGGADTQYFGPGTRLTVL.

The gene calls are TRBV27 and TRBJ1-6; 9 positions agree with TRBD1. The CDR3 contains 14 residues. Germline lookup yields CDR1 MNHEY and CDR2 SMNVEV (reference sequence). After removal of 5 bases from V and 10 bases from J, the junction contained 6 bases not matched to a gene. CDR3 in amino acids: CASSPGTGKSPLHF. The CDR3 DNA follows: TGTGCCAGCAGTCCCGGGACAGGGAAATCACCCCTCCACTTT.